This TCR beta chain was sequenced during a study of blood T cell repertoires in COVID-19. On the study more broadly: COVID-19 samples collected from the United States, Italy and Spain covered acute and convalescent phases.

The CDR3 spans 15 residues. The ends were cut back, 6 bases at V and 3 bases at J, with 17 bases in the middle. Per germline, CDR1 KGHSH and CDR2 LQKENI. Sequencing used immunoSEQ multiplex PCR; TCRdb keeps in-frame clones, though not all of them. The data contain 300,000 to 400,000 clones, over 75% of them singletons. This chain connects TRBV18 to TRBJ1-1; D may be TRBD1 (6 bases). Sample: peripheral blood. The TCR sequence derives from a man between 45 and 60 years old with active or convalescent COVID-19. CDR3 nucleotides: TGTGCCAGCTCGGAACAGGGAAGCGGTCACACTGAAGCTTTCTTT. This encodes CASSEQGSGHTEAFF.